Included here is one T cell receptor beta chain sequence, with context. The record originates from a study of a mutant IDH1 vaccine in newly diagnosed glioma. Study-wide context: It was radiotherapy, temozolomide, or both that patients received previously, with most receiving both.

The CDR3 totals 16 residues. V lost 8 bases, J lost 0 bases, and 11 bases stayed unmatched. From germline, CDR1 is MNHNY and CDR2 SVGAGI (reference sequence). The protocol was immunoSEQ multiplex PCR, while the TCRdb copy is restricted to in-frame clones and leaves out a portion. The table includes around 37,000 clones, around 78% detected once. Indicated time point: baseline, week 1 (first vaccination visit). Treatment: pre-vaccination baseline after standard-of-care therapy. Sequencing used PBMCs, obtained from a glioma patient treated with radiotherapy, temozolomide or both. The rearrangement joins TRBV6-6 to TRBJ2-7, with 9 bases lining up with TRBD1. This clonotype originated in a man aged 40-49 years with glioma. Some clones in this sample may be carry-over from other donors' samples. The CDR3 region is CASRITPGQGSYEQYF. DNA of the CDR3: TGTGCCAGCCGCATCACACCGGGACAGGGCTCCTACGAGCAGTACTTC.